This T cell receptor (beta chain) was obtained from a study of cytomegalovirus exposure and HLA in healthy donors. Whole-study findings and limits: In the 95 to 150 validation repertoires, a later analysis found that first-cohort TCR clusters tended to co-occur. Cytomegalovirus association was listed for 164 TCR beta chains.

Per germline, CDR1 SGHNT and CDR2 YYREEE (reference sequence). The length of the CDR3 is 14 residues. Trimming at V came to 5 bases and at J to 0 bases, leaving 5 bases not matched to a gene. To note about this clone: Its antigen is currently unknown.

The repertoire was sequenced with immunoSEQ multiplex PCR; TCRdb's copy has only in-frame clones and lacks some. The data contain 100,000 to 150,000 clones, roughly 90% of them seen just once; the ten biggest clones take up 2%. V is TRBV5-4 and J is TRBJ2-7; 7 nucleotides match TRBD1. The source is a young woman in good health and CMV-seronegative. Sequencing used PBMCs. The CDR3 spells CASSLQGSSYEQYF. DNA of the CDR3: TGTGCCAGCAGTCTACAGGGGAGCTCCTACGAGCAGTACTTC.